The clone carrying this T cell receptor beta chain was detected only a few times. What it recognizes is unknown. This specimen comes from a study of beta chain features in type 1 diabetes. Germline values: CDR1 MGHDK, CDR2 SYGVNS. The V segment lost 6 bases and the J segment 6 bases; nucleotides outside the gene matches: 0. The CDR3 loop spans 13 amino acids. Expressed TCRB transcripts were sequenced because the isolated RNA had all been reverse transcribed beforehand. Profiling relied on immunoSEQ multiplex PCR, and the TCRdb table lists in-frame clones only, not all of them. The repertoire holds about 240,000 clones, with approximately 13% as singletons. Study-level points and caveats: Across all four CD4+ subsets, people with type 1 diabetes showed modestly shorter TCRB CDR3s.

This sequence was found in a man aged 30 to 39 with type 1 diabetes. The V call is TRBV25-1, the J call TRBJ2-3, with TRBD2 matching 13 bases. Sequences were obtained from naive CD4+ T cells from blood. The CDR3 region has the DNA TGTGCCAGCAGACTAGCGGGAGGGGATACGCAGTATTTT. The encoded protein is CASRLAGGDTQYF.